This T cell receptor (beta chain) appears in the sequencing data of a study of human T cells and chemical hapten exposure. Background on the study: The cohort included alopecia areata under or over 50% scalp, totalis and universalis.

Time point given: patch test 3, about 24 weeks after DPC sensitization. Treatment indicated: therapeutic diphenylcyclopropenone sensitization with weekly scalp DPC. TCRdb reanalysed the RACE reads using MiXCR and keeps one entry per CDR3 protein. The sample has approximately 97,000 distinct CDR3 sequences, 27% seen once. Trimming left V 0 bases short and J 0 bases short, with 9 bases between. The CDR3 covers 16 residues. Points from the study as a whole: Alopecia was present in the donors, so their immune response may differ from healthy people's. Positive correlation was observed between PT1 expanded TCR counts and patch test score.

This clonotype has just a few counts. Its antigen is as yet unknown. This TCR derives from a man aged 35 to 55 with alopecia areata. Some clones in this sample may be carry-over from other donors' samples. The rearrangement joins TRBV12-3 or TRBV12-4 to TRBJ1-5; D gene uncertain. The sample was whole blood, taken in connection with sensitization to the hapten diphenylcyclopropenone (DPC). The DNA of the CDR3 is TGTGCCAGCAGTTTAGCAACAGTATATAGCAATCAGCCCCAGCATTTT. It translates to CASSLATVYSNQPQHF.